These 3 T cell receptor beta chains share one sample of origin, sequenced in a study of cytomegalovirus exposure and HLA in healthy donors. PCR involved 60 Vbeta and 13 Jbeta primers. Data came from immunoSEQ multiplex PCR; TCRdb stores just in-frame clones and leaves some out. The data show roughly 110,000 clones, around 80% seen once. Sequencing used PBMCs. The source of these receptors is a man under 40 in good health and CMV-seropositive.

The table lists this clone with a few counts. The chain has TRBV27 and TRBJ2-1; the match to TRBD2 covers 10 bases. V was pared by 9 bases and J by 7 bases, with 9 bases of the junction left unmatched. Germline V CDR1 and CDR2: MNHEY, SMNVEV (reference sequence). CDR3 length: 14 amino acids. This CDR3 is CASFLAGDSNEQFF. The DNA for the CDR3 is TGTGCCAGTTTCCTAGCGGGGGACTCAAATGAGCAGTTCTTC.

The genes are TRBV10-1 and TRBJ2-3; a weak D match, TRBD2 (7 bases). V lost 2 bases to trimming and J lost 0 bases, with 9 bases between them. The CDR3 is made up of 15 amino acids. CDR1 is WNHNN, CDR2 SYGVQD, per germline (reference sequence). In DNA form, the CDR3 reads TGCGCCAGCAGTGAGGCGGGGGCGAGCACAGATACGCAGTATTTT. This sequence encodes CASSEAGASTDTQYF.

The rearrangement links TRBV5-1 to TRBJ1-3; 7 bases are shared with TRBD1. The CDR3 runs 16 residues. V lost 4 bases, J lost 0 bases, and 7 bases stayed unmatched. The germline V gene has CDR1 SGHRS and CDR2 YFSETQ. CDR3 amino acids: CASSAGTANSGNTIYF. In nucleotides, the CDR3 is TGCGCCAGCAGCGCGGGGACAGCGAACTCTGGAAACACCATATATTTT.